This T cell receptor beta chain is drawn from a study of cytomegalovirus exposure and HLA in healthy donors (dated by TCRdb to 2016 to 2017). Some background on the complete study: According to an earlier analysis of a few hundred of the donors, roughly 180 million T cells yielded 100 million or so unique TCR beta sequences and roughly 280 Gb of sequence data. An earlier analysis of more than 450 of the donors used high-throughput TCR beta sequencing to judge whether each TCR beta V gene segment behaved as functional or pseudogenic. To predict cytomegalovirus infection status, the study combined high-throughput TCR immunosequencing, statistical association of individual TCRs with disease status, and machine learning. The study used immunosequencing to profile the T cell repertoires of 666 subjects and linked those repertoires to cytomegalovirus serostatus. The later analysis used no new phenotypic data to find candidate immune exposures, relying instead on TCR beta sequences and their occurrence across donors. Besides the first cohort of about 730 subjects, a separate validation cohort made up of 90 to 150 different subjects was used. An early release covering just under 650 HLA-typed donors comprised about 310 gigabases of sequencing data and tens of millions of unique TCR sequences. In a later analysis, previously published TCR beta repertoires from 550 to 750 donors were re-analyzed and high-resolution HLA genotyping was added so that TCR occurrence patterns could be studied. A later genetic analysis took genome-wide SNP genotypes for about 55% of the 666 donors and used that subset as a discovery cohort. The study aimed to test whether signatures of past pathogen exposure could be identified by cataloging public T cell receptors. HLA typing included class I and class II loci at four-digit resolution. The genetic ancestry cluster associated with self-reported Caucasian donors included about four fifths of the roughly 400 genotyped donors. The number of donors typed differed by locus, with about 629-630 for A, B, C, DRB1 and DQB1, around 500 for DQA1, 606 for DPA1, and about 450 for DPB1. Every discovery cohort repertoire had been produced on one sequencing platform. Across some 400 genotyped donors of the cohort, an average of roughly 200,000 unique TCR beta nucleotide sequences per donor were sequenced, and roughly 18% of those sequences were non-productive. Several DR-DQ haplotypes were treated as single units for association and clustering because of strong linkage in the cohort. Alongside the repertoire data, information on donor age, sex, ethnicity and CMV serostatus was compiled. The research as a whole found: In vitro tests confirmed that a few of the cytomegalovirus-associated TCR beta chains recognize cytomegalovirus antigens. A later analysis found that most CMV-associated TCR beta chains appeared HLA-restricted, with HLA associations seemingly driven largely by CMV exposure. Because counts were too low, 15 or so rarely observed V segments, including chromosome 9 orphons, were excluded from the earlier analysis of about 500 of the donors. This cohort had only TCR beta chains sequenced, and the lack of alpha or paired-chain data limited which features could be detected. A further reported finding was that TCR beta sequences accurately predicted the HLA-A and HLA-B alleles for most subjects in the first cohort. For the cohort, immune exposure information was limited to CMV serostatus. The classifier was reported to diagnose cytomegalovirus status with high specificity and sensitivity in both the original cohort and the validation cohort. Across donors, most TCR sequences were observed very rarely, whereas some public TCRs were present in many individuals. The study gave a list of around 170 TCR beta chains associated with cytomegalovirus. A later analysis found that HLA-associated TCR beta chains were more clonally expanded and had lower generation probabilities than equally common non-associated chains. According to a later genetic analysis, donors in an Asian-associated ancestry cluster had fewer N-insertions in productive TCRs than the approximately 690-donor mean. Sequencing depth was assumed to be roughly uniform across donors in the presence/absence analyses, though that assumption may not hold. In a later analysis, about 16,000 TCR beta sequences were associated with specific HLA alleles at a false discovery rate of 0.05. According to the authors, the approach could potentially be generalized to other disease states and immunological phenotypes. V-gene and J-gene trimming of TCR beta chains was associated with a missense DCLRE1C variant in a later genetic analysis, and the association was replicated in an independent cohort. Several of the top co-occurrence clusters appeared to be linked to parvovirus B19, influenza, CMV and Epstein-Barr virus, according to a later analysis. In a later analysis, TCR association rates were found to vary across HLA loci, with the most associated TCRs seen for DRB1 alleles and the fewest for HLA-C alleles. Broadly in line with IMGT annotations, most TCR beta V segments showed up in productive rearrangements about 87% or about 30% of the time in an earlier analysis of approximately 640 of the donors. Strong co-occurrence of HLA alleles, especially DR and DQ, made assigning TCR associations to individual alleles difficult. Linkage disequilibrium might explain the correlated functional status among segregating V segments, but an unknown experimental factor could not be ruled out. Because HLA typing was unavailable for some donors at each locus, only the typed subset was used in association tests. A group of highly shared sequence variants was considered likely to be a technical artifact of the sequencing pipeline.

Libraries were built with the immunoSEQ multiplex PCR assay. A mixture of 60 forward primers for TCR Vbeta segments and 13 reverse primers for TCR Jbeta segments was used in the multiplex PCR. Amplification of the CDR3 region of rearranged TCR beta genes was performed with a multiplex PCR assay on genomic DNA. The amplified TCR beta libraries were sequenced on the Illumina HiSeq System as 87-base-pair reads. The original pipeline was this. In a later analysis, roughly 80 million unique TCR beta chains were counted across the 666 repertoires, and around 10 million of these chains were shared by at least two donors. A nearest-neighbor algorithm error-corrected the raw reads and collapsed the reads into unique sequences, merging closely related sequences to remove PCR and sequencing errors. To assign V, D and J gene segments, CDR3 sequences were aligned to IMGT reference sequences. For a sequence to be retained, at least a six-nucleotide match to both a V gene segment and a J gene segment was required. A rearrangement was called productive if the CDR3 had no stop codons and remained in frame with V and J, and every other rearrangement was called non-productive. CDR3 was defined by IMGT convention, running from the second conserved V-encoded cysteine to the conserved J-encoded phenylalanine. Sequences without an unambiguous match to a single V gene segment were excluded from the earlier analysis of a few hundred of the donors. An earlier analysis of 500 to 700 of the donors classified V segments as functional when productive rearrangements were above 56.7% and as segregating when the standard deviation between donors was above 5%. A statistical classification framework was built to diagnose cytomegalovirus status from the catalog of TCR beta chain sequences. V and J gene assignment, in a later analysis, came from comparing TCR nucleotide sequences with IMGT/GENE-DB human TR gene sequences. In a later analysis, CDR3 sequences and most-parsimonious VDJ recombination scenarios were assigned using the TCRdist pipeline. In a later analysis, every TCR beta chain was defined by the combination of its CDR3 amino acid sequence and its V-gene family, and reads without a unique V-gene family were dropped. As a way to deal with suspected cross-contamination and a sequencing artifact, a later analysis dropped 592 nucleotide sequences that were highly shared and had low generation probability. For each public chain, a later analysis derived a clonal expansion index from normalized ranks of inferred template counts within each repertoire. In a later analysis, generation probabilities were computed using a VDJ recombination model fitted to out-of-frame rearrangements, and the results were checked against IGoR. Hypergeometric tests were used in a later analysis to score TCR-TCR, TCR-HLA and TCR-CMV co-occurrence, with a repertoire-size bias correction applied to the TCR pairs. To estimate false discovery rates, a later analysis permuted the HLA or CMV assignments 20 times. In a later analysis, co-occurring TCRs were grouped using DBSCAN, with TCRdist sequence similarity added in when clustering inside HLA-allele-positive subsets. Repertoires with fewer than 30,000 or more than 120,000 public chains, plus five repertoires with anomalous nucleotide sharing, were excluded from co-occurrence clustering. TCRdb limited this immuneACCESS table to in-frame rearrangements with V and J called. A share of clones is missing; checked studies link under half to unresolved V genes, and the rest is unexplained. That table supplies the V and J calls and clone size; D and trimming were determined from the DNA. Within this sample are some 44,000 clones, with 50% to 55% of them counted one time only. The leading ten clones occupy about 12% of the sample.

In total, approximately 610 healthy bone marrow donors made up the cohort. All cohort members were sampled while nominally healthy, although unrecorded immune exposures were likely present. CMV serostatus was recorded as positive for about 310 and negative for about 50% of the 666 cohort members, whereas no CMV serostatus was recorded for the donor in question. Every donor gave a peripheral blood sample, and the peripheral blood mononuclear cells from that sample were used for TCR beta sequencing. Genomic DNA extraction from the blood cell samples was performed with the Qiagen DNeasy Blood Extraction Kit. Note on this clone: The clone's antigen remains unknown. Base-call qualities are not available, and no considerably larger clone is one nucleotide away.

The specimen was PBMCs. The clonotype was recovered from a human donor in good health.

The CDR3 here reads CASFAGTGLTGELFF. The DNA sequence is as follows: TGTGCCAGCTTCGCCGGGACAGGGTTGACCGGGGAGCTGTTTTTT. The rearranged chain carries TRBV18 and TRBJ2-2; 9 of the junction bases match TRBD1. The CDR3 sequence holds 15 residues, the cysteine and phenylalanine included. Of all the DNA, just the CDR3 is kept, 45 bases in frame from base 1. From the germline V gene, CDR1 is KGHSH and CDR2 is LQKENI. Trimming accounts for 7 bases at V and 5 bases at J, while the number of junction bases matched to no gene is 8.